Listed below are T cell receptor beta chains from one sample, sequenced in a study of T cell repertoires in cytomegalovirus infection. TCRdb processed the reads anew with MiXCR; each CDR3 protein has one entry. The repertoire has approximately 50,000 distinct CDR3 sequences, roughly a fifth of them found once; the top ten carry around four fifths. Their recognized antigens are unknown. This specimen consisted of CD8+ T cells from cultured PBMCs, obtained from culture after CMV antigen stimulation. The receptors were sampled from a human donor in good health (CMV status not recorded). Some clones in this sample may be carry-over from other donors' samples. Each CDR3 is given with its conserved first and last residue. The order of the fields is clone size, D gene, J gene, CDR3 length, V gene, CDR3 DNA, CDR3 protein. D genes are given only for firm matches. Clone size is stated in some rows and not others, as once, few, many or a class when expanded.

few,-,TRBJ1-5,17,TRBV7-8,TGTGCCAGCAGCTCCCGGACAGAAAAATTGAGCAATCAGCCCCAACATTTT,CASSSRTEKLSNQPQHF
-,-,TRBJ1-2,12,TRBV29-1,TGCAGCGCCTCCCGAAGGAACTATGGCTACACCTTC,CSASRRNYGYTF
few,-,TRBJ2-3,12,TRBV7-2,TGTGCCAGCAGCCAAGGTACAGATACGCAGTATTTT,CASSQGTDTQYF
-,TRBD1,TRBJ2-3,14,TRBV29-1,TGCAGCGTTGGGTTTACCAGGGGGACAGATACGCAGTATTTT,CSVGFTRGTDTQYF
few,-,TRBJ2-7,15,TRBV6-1,TGTGCCAGCCTTCCGACCGCTTCGAGCTCCTACGAGCAGTACTTC,CASLPTASSSYEQYF
many,-,TRBJ1-2,14,TRBV7-6,TGTGCCAGCAGCTTAGTTGGAGGATCCCGTGGCTACACCTTC,CASSLVGGSRGYTF
few,-,TRBJ2-7,15,TRBV4-1,TGCGCCAGCAGCCAAGTTCGCCAGGACCCCTACGAGCAGTACTTC,CASSQVRQDPYEQYF
-,TRBD1,TRBJ2-7,14,TRBV27,TGTGCCAGCTCGGACGGACAGGGATCTTACGAGCAGTACTTC,CASSDGQGSYEQYF
-,TRBD1,TRBJ2-7,16,TRBV4-1,TGCGCCAGCAGCCCCCACCCCGACAGGGCCTCCTACGAGCAGTACTTC,CASSPHPDRASYEQYF
few,TRBD1,TRBJ2-7,18,TRBV7-9,TGTGCCAGCAGCCCCGACCCGGGACAGGGTAATGCGGCCTACGAGCAGTACTTC,CASSPDPGQGNAAYEQYF
few,TRBD2,TRBJ2-7,16,TRBV12-3/TRBV12-4,TGTGCCAGCAGGGCTCGGACTAGCGGCTCAACCTACGAGCAGTACTTC,CASRARTSGSTYEQYF
-,TRBD1,TRBJ2-2,17,TRBV5-1,TGCGCCAGCAGCCCGAGGACAGGGGGCCCGAGCACCGGGGAGCTGTTTTTT,CASSPRTGGPSTGELFF
-,-,TRBJ1-6,19,TRBV4-3,TGCGCCAGCAGCCAAGAGGGAGGGGAACCCGACTCCTATAATTCACCCCTCCACTTT,CASSQEGGEPDSYNSPLHF
-,-,TRBJ2-1,15,TRBV29-1,TGCAGCGTTGAAGGAGGCCGGAGCTCCTACAATGAGCAGTTCTTC,CSVEGGRSSYNEQFF
once,-,TRBJ1-1,15,TRBV12-3/TRBV12-4,TGTGCCAGCAGTCCCCGGTTGGACTTGAACACTGAAGCTTTCTTT,CASSPRLDLNTEAFF
-,TRBD1,TRBJ1-1,15,TRBV4-1,TGCGCCAGCAGCCAAGATGCAGGGGGCTTAACTGAAGCTTTCTTT,CASSQDAGGLTEAFF
few,-,TRBJ1-2,11,TRBV5-6,TGTGCCAGCAGCGGGAGCGGGGGCTACACCTTC,CASSGSGGYTF